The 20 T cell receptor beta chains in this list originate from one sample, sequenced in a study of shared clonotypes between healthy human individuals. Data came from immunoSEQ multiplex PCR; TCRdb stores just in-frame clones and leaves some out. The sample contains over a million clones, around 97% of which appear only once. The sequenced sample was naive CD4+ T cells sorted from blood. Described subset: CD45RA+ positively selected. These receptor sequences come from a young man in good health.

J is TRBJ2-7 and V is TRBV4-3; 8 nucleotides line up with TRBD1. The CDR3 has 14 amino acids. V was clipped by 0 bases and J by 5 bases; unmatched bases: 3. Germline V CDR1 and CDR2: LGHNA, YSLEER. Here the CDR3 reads CASSQEPGGHEQYF. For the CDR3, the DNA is TGCGCCAGCAGCCAAGAACCAGGGGGCCACGAGCAGTACTTC.

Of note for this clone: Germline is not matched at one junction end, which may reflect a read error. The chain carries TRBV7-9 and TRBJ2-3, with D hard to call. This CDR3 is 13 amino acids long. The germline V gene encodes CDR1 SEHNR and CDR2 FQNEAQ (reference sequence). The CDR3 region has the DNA TGTGCCAGCACGATTGAGACCACACATACGCAGTATTTT. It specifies CASTIETTHTQYF.

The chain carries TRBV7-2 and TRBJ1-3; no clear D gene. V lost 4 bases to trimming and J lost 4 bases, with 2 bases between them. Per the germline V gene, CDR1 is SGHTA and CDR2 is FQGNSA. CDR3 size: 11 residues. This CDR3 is CASSYGNTIYF. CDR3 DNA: TGTGCCAGCAGCTACGGAAACACCATATATTTT.

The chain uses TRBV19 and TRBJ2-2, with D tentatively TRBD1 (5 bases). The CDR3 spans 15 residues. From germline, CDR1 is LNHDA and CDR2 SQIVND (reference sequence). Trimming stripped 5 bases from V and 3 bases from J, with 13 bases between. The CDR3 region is CASSPPTDYTGELFF. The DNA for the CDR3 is TGTGCCAGTAGTCCCCCGACAGATTACACCGGGGAGCTGTTTTTT.

The CDR3 reads CASSSRGGTYNEQFF. As DNA, the CDR3 is TGTGCCAGCAGCTCGCGCGGGGGGACCTACAATGAGCAGTTCTTC. The V gene is TRBV11-3, the J gene TRBJ2-1; 8 bases fit TRBD2. Looked up from germline, CDR1 is SGHNT and CDR2 is YENEEA. The CDR3 runs 15 residues. The V gene end was trimmed by 4 bases and the J gene end by 2 bases; junction bases not matched to a gene: 4.

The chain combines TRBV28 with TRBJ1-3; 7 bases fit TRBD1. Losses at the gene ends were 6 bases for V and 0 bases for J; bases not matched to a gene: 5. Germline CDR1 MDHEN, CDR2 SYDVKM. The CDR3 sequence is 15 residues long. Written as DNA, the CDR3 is TGTGCCAGCAGCTGGACAGGCCTCTCTGGAAACACCATATATTTT. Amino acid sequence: CASSWTGLSGNTIYF.

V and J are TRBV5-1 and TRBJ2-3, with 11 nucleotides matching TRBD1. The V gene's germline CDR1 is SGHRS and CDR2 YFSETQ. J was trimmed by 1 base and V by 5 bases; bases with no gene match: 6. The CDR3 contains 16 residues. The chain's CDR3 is CASSLGQGVGTDTQYF. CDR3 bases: TGCGCCAGCAGTCTGGGACAGGGGGTAGGCACAGATACGCAGTATTTT.

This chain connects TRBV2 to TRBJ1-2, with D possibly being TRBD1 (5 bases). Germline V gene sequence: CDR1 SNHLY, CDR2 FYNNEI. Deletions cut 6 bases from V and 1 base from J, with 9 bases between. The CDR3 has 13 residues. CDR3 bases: TGTGCCAGCAGCGCCCAGGGTAACTATGGCTACACCTTC. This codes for CASSAQGNYGYTF. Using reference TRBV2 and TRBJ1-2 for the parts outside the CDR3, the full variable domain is EPEVTQTPSHQVTQMGQEVILRCVPISNHLYFYWYRQILGQKVEFLVSFYNNEISEKSEIFDDQFSVERPDGSNFTLKIRSTKLEDSAMYFCASSAQGNYGYTFGSGTRLTVV.

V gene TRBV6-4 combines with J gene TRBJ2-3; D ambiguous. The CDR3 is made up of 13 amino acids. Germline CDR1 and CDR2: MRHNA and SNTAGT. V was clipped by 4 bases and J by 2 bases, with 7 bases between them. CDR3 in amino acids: CASSAETTDTQYF. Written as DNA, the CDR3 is TGTGCCAGCAGTGCTGAAACCACAGATACGCAGTATTTT.

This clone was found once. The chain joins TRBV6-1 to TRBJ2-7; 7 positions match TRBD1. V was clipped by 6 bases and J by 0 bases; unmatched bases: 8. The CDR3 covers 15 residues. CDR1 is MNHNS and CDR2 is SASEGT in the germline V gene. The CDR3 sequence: CASSASTGNSYEQYF. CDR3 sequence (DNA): TGTGCCAGCAGCGCATCGACAGGGAACTCCTACGAGCAGTACTTC.

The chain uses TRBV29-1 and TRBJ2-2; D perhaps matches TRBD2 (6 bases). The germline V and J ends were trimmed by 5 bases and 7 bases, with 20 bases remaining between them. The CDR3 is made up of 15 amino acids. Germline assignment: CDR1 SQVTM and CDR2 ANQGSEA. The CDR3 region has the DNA TGCAGCGTTACACGCGAAAGACGGGGGAGCGGGGAGCTGTTTTTT. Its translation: CSVTRERRGSGELFF.

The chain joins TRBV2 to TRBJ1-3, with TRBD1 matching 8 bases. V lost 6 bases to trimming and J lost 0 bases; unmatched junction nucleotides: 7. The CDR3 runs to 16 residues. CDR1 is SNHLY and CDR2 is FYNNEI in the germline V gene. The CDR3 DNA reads TGTGCCAGCAGAAAAAGGACAGGGCCCTCTGGAAACACCATATATTTT. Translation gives CASRKRTGPSGNTIYF.

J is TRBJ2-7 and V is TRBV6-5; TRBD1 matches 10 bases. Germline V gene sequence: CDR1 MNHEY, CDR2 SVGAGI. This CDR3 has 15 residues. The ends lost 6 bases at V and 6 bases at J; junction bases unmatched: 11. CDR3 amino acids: CASRGRTGGVSEQYF. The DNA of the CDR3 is TGTGCCAGCAGAGGTCGGACAGGGGGAGTTAGCGAGCAGTACTTC.

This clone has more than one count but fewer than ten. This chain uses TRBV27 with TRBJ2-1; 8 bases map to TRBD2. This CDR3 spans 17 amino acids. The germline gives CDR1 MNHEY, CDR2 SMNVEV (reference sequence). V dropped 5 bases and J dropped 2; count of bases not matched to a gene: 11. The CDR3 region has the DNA TGTGCCAGCAGTCCCGCTAGCGGGCCACGGACCTACAATGAGCAGTTCTTC. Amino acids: CASSPASGPRTYNEQFF.

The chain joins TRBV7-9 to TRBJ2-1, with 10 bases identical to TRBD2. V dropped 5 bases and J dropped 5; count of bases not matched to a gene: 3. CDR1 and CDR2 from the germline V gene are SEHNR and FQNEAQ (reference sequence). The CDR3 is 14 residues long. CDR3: CASSPGLADNEQFF. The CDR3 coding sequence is TGTGCCAGCAGCCCCGGACTAGCGGACAATGAGCAGTTCTTC.

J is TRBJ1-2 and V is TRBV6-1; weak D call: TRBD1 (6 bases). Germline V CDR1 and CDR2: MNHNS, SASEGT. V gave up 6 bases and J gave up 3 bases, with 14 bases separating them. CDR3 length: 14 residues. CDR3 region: CASSATGMDYGYTF. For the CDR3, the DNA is TGTGCCAGCAGCGCCACAGGGATGGACTATGGCTACACCTTC.

CDR3 protein: CASSAPAGVGGYTF. CDR3 sequence (DNA): TGTGCCAGCAGCGCGCCGGCAGGGGTTGGAGGCTACACCTTC. The chain has TRBV7-2 and TRBJ1-2; D possibly corresponds to TRBD1 (6 bases). Trimming removed 5 bases at V and 8 bases at J, with 18 bases between. The CDR3 loop spans 14 amino acids. Germline CDR1 SGHTA, CDR2 FQGNSA.

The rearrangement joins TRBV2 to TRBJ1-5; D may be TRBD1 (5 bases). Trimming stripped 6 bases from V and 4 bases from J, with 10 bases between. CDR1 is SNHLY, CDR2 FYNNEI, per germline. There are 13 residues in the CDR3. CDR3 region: CASRQEGNQPQHF. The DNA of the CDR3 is TGTGCCAGCAGACAGGAGGGGAATCAGCCCCAGCATTTT.

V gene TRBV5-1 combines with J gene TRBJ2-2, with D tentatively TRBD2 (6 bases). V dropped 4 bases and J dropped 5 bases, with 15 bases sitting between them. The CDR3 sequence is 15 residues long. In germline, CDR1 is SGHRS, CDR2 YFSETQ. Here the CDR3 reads CASSGGVALTGELFF. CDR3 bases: TGCGCCAGCAGCGGAGGGGTCGCCCTAACCGGGGAGCTGTTTTTT.

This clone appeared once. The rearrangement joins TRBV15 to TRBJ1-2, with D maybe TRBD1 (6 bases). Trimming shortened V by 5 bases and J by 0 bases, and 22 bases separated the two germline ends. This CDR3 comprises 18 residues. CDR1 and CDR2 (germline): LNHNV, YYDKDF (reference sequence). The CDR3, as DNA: TGTGCCACCAGCCGTCCCCCTTCTACAGGGAGGGCTAACTATGGCTACACCTTC. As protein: CATSRPPSTGRANYGYTF.